The entry below describes one TCR beta chain. The CDR3 length is 15 residues. Deletions cut 4 bases from V and 3 bases from J, with 11 bases between. Germline CDR1 reads KGHDR; CDR2 reads SFDVKD. Here immunoSEQ multiplex PCR was the method, and the copy in TCRdb shows in-frame clones only, minus some. Of roughly 290,000 clones in the sample, more than 75% were seen once. This sample is drawn from a study of blood T cell repertoires in COVID-19. The overall study: Sample material is recorded as cDNA or gDNA derived from T cells, B-cell-depleted T cells, or PBMCs.

V and J are TRBV24-1 and TRBJ2-2; a possible D gene is TRBD1 (6 bases). The sequence was collected from a woman aged 45-65 years who had recovered from COVID-19. The sample consisted of peripheral blood. DNA for the CDR3: TGTGCCACCAGTGAGCCGGGACATCACACCGGGGAGCTGTTTTTT. It specifies CATSEPGHHTGELFF.